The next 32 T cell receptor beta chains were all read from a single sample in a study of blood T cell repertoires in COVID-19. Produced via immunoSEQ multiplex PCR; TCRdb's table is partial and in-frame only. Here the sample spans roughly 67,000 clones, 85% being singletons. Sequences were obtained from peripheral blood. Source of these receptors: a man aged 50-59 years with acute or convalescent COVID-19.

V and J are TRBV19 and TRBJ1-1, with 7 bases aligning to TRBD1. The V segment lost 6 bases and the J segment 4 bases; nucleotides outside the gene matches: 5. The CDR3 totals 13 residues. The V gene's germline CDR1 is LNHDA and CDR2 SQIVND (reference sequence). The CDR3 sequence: CASRLTGTTEAFF. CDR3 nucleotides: TGTGCCAGTAGGTTGACAGGGACCACTGAAGCTTTCTTT.

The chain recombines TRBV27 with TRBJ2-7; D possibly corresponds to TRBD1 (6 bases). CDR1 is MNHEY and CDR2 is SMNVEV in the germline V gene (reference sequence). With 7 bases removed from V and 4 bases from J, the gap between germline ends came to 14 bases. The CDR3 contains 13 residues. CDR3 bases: TGTGCCAGCAAACCGGGACATAAGTACGAGCAGTACTTC. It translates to CASKPGHKYEQYF.

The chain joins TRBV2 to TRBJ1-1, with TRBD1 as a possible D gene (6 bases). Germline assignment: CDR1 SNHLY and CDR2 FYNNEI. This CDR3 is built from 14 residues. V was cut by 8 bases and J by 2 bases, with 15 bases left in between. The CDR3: CASGRRGANTEAFF. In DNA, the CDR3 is TGTGCCAGCGGGAGGCGGGGGGCAAACACTGAAGCTTTCTTT. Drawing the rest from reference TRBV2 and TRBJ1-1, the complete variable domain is EPEVTQTPSHQVTQMGQEVILRCVPISNHLYFYWYRQILGQKVEFLVSFYNNEISEKSEIFDDQFSVERPDGSNFTLKIRSTKLEDSAMYFCASGRRGANTEAFFGQGTRLTVV.

The CDR3 is CASRRGQGDGEQYF. Here the CDR3 DNA reads TGTGCCAGCAGACGAGGACAGGGGGATGGAGAGCAGTACTTC. This chain uses TRBV5-4 with TRBJ2-7; 10 positions agree with TRBD1. CDR3 length equals 14 residues. Per germline, CDR1 SGHNT and CDR2 YYREEE (reference sequence). Trimming at V came to 5 bases and at J to 7 bases, leaving 9 bases not matched to a gene.

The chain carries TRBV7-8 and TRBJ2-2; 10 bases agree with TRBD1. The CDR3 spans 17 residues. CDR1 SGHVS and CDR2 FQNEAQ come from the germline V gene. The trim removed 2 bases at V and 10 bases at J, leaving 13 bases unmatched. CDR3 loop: CASSLRWGDRGLVELFF. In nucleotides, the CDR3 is TGTGCCAGCAGCTTACGCTGGGGTGACAGGGGGCTCGTGGAGCTGTTTTTT.

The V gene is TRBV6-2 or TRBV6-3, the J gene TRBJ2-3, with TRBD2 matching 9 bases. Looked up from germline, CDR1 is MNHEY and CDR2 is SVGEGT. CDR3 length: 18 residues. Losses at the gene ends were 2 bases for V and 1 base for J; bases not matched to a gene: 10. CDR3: CASSYTSYSGGRTDTQYF. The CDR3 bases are TGTGCCAGCAGTTACACGTCTTATAGCGGGGGCCGCACAGATACGCAGTATTTT.

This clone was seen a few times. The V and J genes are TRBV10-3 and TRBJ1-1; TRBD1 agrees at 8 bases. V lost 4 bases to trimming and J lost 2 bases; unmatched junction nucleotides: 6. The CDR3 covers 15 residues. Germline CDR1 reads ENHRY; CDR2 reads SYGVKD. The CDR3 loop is CAISGDDRGNTEAFF. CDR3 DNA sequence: TGTGCCATCAGTGGGGACGACAGGGGTAACACTGAAGCTTTCTTT.

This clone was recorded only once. The CDR3 DNA reads as TGTGCCAGCAGCTTAGATCGGGCTAGCGGGGGCATTCAGTACTTC. Protein: CASSLDRASGGIQYF. This rearrangement joins TRBV11-2 to TRBJ2-4; 10 positions agree with TRBD2. Trimming took 0 bases from V and 9 from J; bases not matched to a gene: 5. Germline values: CDR1 SGHAT, CDR2 FQNNGV. CDR3 size: 15 residues.

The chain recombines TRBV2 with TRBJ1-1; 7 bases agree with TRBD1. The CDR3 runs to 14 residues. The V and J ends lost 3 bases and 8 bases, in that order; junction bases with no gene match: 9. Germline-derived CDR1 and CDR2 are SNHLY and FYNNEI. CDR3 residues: CASSEEDRPQEAFF. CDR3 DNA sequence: TGTGCCAGCAGTGAGGAGGACAGGCCCCAGGAAGCTTTCTTT.

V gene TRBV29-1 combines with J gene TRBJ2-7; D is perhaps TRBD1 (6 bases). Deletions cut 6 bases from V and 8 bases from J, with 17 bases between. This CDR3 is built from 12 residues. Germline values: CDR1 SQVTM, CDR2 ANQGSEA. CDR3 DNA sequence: TGCAGCGTCGGGACACCCCGTACGAAGCAGTACGTC. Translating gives CSVGTPRTKQYV.

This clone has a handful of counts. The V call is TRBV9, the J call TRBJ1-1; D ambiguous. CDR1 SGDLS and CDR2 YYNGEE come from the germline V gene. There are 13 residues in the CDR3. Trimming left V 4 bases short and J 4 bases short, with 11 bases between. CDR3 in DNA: TGTGCCAGCAGCTCTTGGGCCGGCACTGAAGCTTTCTTT. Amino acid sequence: CASSSWAGTEAFF.

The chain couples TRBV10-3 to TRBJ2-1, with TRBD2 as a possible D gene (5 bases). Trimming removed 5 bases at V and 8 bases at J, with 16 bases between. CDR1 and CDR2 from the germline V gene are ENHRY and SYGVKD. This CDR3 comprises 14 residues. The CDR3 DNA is TGTGCCATCAGTTACTATGGAGTCGGGGATGAGCAGTTCTTC. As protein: CAISYYGVGDEQFF.

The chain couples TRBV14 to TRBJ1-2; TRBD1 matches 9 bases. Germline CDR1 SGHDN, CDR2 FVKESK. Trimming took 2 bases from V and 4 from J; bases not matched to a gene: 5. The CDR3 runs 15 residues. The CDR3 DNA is TGTGCCAGCAGCCAACTTCAGACAGGGGGCTATGGCTACACCTTC. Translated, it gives CASSQLQTGGYGYTF.

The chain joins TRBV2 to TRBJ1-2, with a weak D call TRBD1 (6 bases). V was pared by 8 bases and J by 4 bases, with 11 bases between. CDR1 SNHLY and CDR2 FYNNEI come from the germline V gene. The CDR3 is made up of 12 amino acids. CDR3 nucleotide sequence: TGTGCCAGCGACCCGGACAGCTATGGCTACACCTTC. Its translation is CASDPDSYGYTF.

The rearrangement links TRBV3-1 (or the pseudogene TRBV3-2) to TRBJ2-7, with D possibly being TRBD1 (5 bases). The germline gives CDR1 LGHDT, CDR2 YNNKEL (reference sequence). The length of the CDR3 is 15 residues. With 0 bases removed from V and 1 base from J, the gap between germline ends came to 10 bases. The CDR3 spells CASSQDTGQSYEQYF. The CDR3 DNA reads TGTGCCAGCAGCCAAGATACAGGCCAGTCCTACGAGCAGTACTTC.

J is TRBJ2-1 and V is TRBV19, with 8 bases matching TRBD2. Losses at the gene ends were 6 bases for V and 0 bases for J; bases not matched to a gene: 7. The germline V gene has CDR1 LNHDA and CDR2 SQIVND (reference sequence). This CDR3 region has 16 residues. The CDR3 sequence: CASSLQRGSSYNEQFF. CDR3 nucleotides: TGTGCCAGTAGCCTCCAGCGGGGGAGCTCCTACAATGAGCAGTTCTTC.

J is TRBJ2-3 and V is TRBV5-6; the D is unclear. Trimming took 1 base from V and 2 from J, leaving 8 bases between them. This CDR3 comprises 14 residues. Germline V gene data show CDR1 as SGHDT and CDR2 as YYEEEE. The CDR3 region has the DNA TGTGCCAGCAGCTTGAGTGACTTCACAGATACGCAGTATTTT. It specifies CASSLSDFTDTQYF.

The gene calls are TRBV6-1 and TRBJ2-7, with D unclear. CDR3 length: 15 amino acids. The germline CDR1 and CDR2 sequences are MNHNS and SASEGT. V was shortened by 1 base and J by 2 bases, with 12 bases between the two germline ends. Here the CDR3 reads CASSEGPGSAYEQYV. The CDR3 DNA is TGTGCCAGCAGTGAAGGTCCCGGTTCGGCCTACGAGCAGTACGTC.

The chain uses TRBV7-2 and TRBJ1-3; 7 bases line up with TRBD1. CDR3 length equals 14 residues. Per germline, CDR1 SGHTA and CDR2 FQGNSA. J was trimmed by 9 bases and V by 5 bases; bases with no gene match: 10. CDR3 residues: CASSPDRLGGTIYF. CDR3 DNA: TGTGCCAGCAGCCCGGACAGGCTCGGGGGCACCATATATTTT.

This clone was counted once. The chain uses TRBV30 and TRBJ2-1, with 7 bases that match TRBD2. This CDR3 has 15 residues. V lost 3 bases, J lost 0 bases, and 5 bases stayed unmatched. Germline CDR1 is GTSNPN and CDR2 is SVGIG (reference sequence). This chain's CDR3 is CAWRSGASSYNEQFF. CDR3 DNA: TGTGCCTGGAGGAGCGGGGCTAGCTCCTACAATGAGCAGTTCTTC. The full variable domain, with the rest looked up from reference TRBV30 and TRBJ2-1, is SQTIHQWPATLVQPVGSPLSLECTVEGTSNPNLYWYRQAAGRGLQLLFYSVGIGQISSEVPQNLSASRPQDRQFILSSKKLLLSDSGFYLCAWRSGASSYNEQFFGPGTRLTVL.

As DNA, the CDR3 is TGTGCCAGCAGTTCCCTTCACGGGGTAGTTCAGCCCCAGCATTTT. Translation: CASSSLHGVVQPQHF. The rearrangement uses TRBV27 and TRBJ1-5; D remains unclear. Germline assignment: CDR1 MNHEY and CDR2 SMNVEV (reference sequence). V lost 4 bases and J 6 bases, leaving 16 bases between the germline ends. This CDR3 is 15 amino acids long.

The CDR3, as DNA: TGTGCCAGCAGTGAAAATATATGGTCAGGCGGAAACACCATATATTTT. The encoded protein is CASSENIWSGGNTIYF. V is TRBV2 and J is TRBJ1-3; D is ambiguous. V was cut by 2 bases and J by 4 bases, with 15 bases left in between. Germline CDR1 SNHLY, CDR2 FYNNEI. The CDR3 consists of 16 residues.

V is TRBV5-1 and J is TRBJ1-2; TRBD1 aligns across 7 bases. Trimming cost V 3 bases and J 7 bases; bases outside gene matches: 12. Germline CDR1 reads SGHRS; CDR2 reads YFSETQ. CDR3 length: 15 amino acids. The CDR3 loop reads CASSSTQGIVGGYTF. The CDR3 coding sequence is TGCGCCAGCAGCTCAACACAGGGGATTGTCGGTGGCTACACCTTC.

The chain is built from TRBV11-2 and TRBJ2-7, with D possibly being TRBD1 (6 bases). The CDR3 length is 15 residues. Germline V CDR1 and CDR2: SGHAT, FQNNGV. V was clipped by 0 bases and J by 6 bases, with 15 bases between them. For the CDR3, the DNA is TGTGCCAGCAGCTTAGAGATCCCGGGACAAGCCGAGCAGTACGTC. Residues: CASSLEIPGQAEQYV.

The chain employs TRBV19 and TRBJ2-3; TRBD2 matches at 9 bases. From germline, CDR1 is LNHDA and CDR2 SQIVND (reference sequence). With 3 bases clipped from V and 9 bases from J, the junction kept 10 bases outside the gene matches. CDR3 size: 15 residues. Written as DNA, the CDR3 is TGTGCCAGTAGTATTGGGGGACTAGCTCGGGACACGCAGTATTTT. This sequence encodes CASSIGGLARDTQYF. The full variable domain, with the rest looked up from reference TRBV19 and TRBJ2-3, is DGGITQSPKYLFRKEGQNVTLSCEQNLNHDAMYWYRQDPGQGLRLIYYSQIVNDFQKGDIAEGYSVSREKKESFPLTVTSAQKNPTAFYLCASSIGGLARDTQYFGPGTRLTVL.

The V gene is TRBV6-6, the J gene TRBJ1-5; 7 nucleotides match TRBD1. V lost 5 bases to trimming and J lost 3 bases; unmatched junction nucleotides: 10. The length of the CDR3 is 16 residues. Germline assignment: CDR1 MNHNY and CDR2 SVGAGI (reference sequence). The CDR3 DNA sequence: TGTGCCAGCAGTCCCCTCGGACAGGCCCACAATCAGCCCCAGCATTTT. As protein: CASSPLGQAHNQPQHF.

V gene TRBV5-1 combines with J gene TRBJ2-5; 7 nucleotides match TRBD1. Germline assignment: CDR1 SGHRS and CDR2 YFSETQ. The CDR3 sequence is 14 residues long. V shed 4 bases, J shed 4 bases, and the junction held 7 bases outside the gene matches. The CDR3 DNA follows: TGCGCCAGCAGCCCAAGGGCAGGGGGAGAGACCCAGTACTTC. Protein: CASSPRAGGETQYF. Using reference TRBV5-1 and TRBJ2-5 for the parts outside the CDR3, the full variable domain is KAGVTQTPRYLIKTRGQQVTLSCSPISGHRSVSWYQQTPGQGLQFLFEYFSETQRNKGNFPGRFSGRQFSNSRSEMNVSTLELGDSALYLCASSPRAGGETQYFGPGTRLLVL.

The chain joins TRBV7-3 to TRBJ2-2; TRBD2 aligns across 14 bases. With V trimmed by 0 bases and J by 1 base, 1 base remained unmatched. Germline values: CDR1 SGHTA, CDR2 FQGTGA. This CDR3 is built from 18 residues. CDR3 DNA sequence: TGTGCCAGCAGCTTAACCGGGACTAGCGGGGGGAACACCGGGGAGCTGTTTTTT. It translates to CASSLTGTSGGNTGELFF.

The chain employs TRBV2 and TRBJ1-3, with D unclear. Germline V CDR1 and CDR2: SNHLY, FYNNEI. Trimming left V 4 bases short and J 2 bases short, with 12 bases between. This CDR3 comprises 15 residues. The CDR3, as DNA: TGTGCCAGCAGTGGAGGCGGATCTCCTGGAAACACCATATATTTT. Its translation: CASSGGGSPGNTIYF.

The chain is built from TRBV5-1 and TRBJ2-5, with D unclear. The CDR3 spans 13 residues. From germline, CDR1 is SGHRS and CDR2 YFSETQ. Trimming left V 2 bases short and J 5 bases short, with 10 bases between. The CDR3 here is CASSFADRETQYF. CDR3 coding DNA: TGCGCCAGCAGCTTCGCGGATCGGGAGACCCAGTACTTC.

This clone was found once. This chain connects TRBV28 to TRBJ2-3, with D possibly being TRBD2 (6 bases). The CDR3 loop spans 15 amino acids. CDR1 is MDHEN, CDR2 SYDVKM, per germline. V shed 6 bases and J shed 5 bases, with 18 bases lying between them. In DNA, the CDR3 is TGTGCCAGCAGCAGTAGCGGAAGTCAAGGAGATACGCAGTATTTT. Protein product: CASSSSGSQGDTQYF.

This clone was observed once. The CDR3 region is CASSLWGDNEQFF. In DNA, the CDR3 is TGTGCCAGCAGCTTGTGGGGGGACAATGAGCAGTTCTTC. The J gene is TRBJ2-1, the V gene TRBV7-2, with TRBD2 as a possible D gene (6 bases). Germline V CDR1 and CDR2: SGHTA, FQGNSA. The V end lost 3 bases, the J end lost 5 bases, and 8 bases lay between the germline ends. CDR3 length: 13 residues.